One T cell receptor (beta chain) is described in this entry. The antigen is unknown. CDR3 and TCR beta VDJ profiling relied on genomic DNA as the template. A single record per CDR3 protein comes from TCRdb applying MiXCR to the reads. The sample includes around 160,000 distinct CDR3 sequences, around 50% seen only once; the top ten take 2.5% to 3%. It was patients with CD8+CD57+ cell expansion by flow cytometry who were chosen for sequencing. Untreated patients provided the blood samples, with no therapy given before sampling. This CDR3 has 14 amino acids. Germline V gene lookup returns CDR1 SGHTA and CDR2 FQGNSA. V lost 6 bases and J lost 4; bases outside the gene matches: 4. The sample comes from a study of CD8+CD57+ T cells in acquired aplastic anemia. Looking at the study overall: On average, sorted CD4+ and CD8+ cells gave 3.2 ug of DNA.

Points from the study as a whole: Common to patients and controls were twenty-nine CD8+ CDR3 sequences.

The gene calls are TRBV7-2 and TRBJ2-5; 11 nucleotides align to TRBD2. The clonotype was recovered from a human donor with aplastic anemia. The sample taken for sequencing was sorted CD4+, CD8+, or CD8+CD57+ T cells (not recorded which) from PBMCs. CDR3 bases: TGTGCCAGCAGGACTAGCGGGAAAGGAGAGACCCAGTACTTC. This translates into CASRTSGKGETQYF.